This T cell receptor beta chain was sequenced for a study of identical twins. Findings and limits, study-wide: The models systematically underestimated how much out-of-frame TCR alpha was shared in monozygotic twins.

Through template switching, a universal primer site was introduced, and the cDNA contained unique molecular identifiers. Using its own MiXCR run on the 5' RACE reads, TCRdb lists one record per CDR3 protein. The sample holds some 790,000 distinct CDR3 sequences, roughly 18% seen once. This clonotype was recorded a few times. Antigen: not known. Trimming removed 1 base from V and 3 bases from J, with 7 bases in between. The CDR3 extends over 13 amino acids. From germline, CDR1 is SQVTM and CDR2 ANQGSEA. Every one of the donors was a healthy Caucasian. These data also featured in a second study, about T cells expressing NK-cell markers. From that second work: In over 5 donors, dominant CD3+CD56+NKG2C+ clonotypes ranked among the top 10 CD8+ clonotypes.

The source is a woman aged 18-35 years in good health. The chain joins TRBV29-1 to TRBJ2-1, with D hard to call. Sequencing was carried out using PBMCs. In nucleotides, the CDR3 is TGCAGCGTTGAAGCGGGTTTCTACAATGAGCAGTTCTTC. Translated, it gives CSVEAGFYNEQFF.